The 17 T cell receptor beta chains presented below share a single source sample, sequenced in a study of cytomegalovirus exposure and HLA in healthy donors. The PCR made use of 60 Vbeta and 13 Jbeta primers. Assay: immunoSEQ multiplex PCR; the TCRdb copy retains only in-frame clones and omits some. The data hold some 71,000 clones, with about 67% observed a single time. The sample comprised PBMCs. These receptors all come from a man aged 40-49 years in good health and CMV-seropositive.

The V and J genes are TRBV27 and TRBJ1-2; D is unclear. Looked up from germline, CDR1 is MNHEY and CDR2 is SMNVEV (reference sequence). The ends were cut back, 3 bases at V and 5 bases at J, with 13 bases in the middle. The CDR3 is 14 residues long. As DNA, the CDR3 is TGTGCCAGCAGTTTTAAAGAGGGTTTATATGGCTACACCTTC. Amino acids: CASSFKEGLYGYTF.

J is TRBJ1-5 and V is TRBV6-6, with TRBD1 matching over 7 bases. Germline V gene sequence: CDR1 MNHNY, CDR2 SVGAGI (reference sequence). Germline trimming cut 4 bases from V and 5 bases from J; bases unmatched to any gene: 5. CDR3 size: 14 residues. The CDR3 loop reads CASSSPTGYQPQHF. The DNA of the CDR3 is TGTGCCAGCAGTTCCCCGACAGGGTATCAGCCCCAGCATTTT.

V is TRBV12-5 and J is TRBJ1-1, with TRBD1 as a possible D gene (5 bases). This CDR3 has 12 amino acids. Per germline, CDR1 LGHNT and CDR2 FRNRAP. Trimming stripped 5 bases from V and 4 bases from J, with 8 bases between. Here the CDR3 reads CASGRGGTEAFF. The CDR3 DNA follows: TGTGCTAGTGGTCGGGGGGGCACTGAAGCTTTCTTT. Full variable domain (remainder filled in from reference TRBV12-5 and TRBJ1-1): DARVTQTPRHKVTEMGQEVTMRCQPILGHNTVFWYRQTMMQGLELLAYFRNRAPLDDSGMPKDRFSAEMPDATLATLKIQPSEPRDSAVYFCASGRGGTEAFFGQGTRLTVV.

The table lists this clone with a few counts. The CDR3 spells CASTPDRGRPFNTGELFF. For the CDR3, the DNA is TGTGCCAGTACCCCTGACAGGGGGCGTCCCTTTAACACCGGGGAGCTGTTTTTT. The chain has TRBV19 and TRBJ2-2; 10 nucleotides match TRBD1. Trimming cost V 7 bases and J 2 bases; bases outside gene matches: 13. This CDR3 is 18 amino acids long. In germline, CDR1 is LNHDA, CDR2 SQIVND (reference sequence).

The genes are TRBV11-2 and TRBJ1-1, with D possibly being TRBD1 (6 bases). Trimming took off 3 bases at V and 3 bases at J, with 8 bases between the two ends. Germline V gives CDR1 SGHAT, CDR2 FQNNGV. There are 13 residues in the CDR3. The CDR3 DNA reads as TGTGCCAGCAGCTTTGGGGGCGACACTGAAGCTTTCTTT. It yields the protein CASSFGGDTEAFF. The whole variable domain, filled in from reference TRBV11-2 and TRBJ1-1, reads EAGVAQSPRYKIIEKRQSVAFWCNPISGHATLYWYQQILGQGPKLLIQFQNNGVVDDSQLPKDRFSAERLKGVDSTLKIQPAKLEDSAVYLCASSFGGDTEAFFGQGTRLTVV.

This clone occurred a few times. The chain is built from TRBV11-2 and TRBJ1-2, with D unclear. The germline CDR1 and CDR2 sequences are SGHAT and FQNNGV. V was pared by 5 bases and J by 6 bases, with 19 bases between. The CDR3 extends over 15 amino acids. CDR3: CASSREASALNGYTF. CDR3 sequence (DNA): TGTGCCAGCAGCCGGGAGGCCAGTGCCCTCAATGGCTACACCTTC.

The table lists this clone with a count of one. V gene TRBV28 combines with J gene TRBJ1-2; weak D call: TRBD1 (5 bases). V was cut by 6 bases and J by 4 bases, with 12 bases left in between. Germline lookup yields CDR1 MDHEN and CDR2 SYDVKM. This CDR3 region has 13 residues. The CDR3 DNA reads TGTGCCAGCAGAAAGGGGCAGGGCTATGGCTACACCTTC. This sequence encodes CASRKGQGYGYTF.

The chain uses TRBV28 and TRBJ2-6; 7 bases align to TRBD2. The germline V gene has CDR1 MDHEN and CDR2 SYDVKM. The CDR3 covers 15 residues. Losses at the gene ends were 3 bases for V and 1 base for J; bases not matched to a gene: 0. CDR3 residues: CASSLGGSGANVLTF. The CDR3 DNA sequence: TGTGCCAGCAGTTTGGGGGGGTCTGGGGCCAACGTCCTGACTTTC.

This rearrangement joins TRBV5-6 to TRBJ1-2; 8 nucleotides match TRBD1. CDR3 length: 13 amino acids. Per germline, CDR1 SGHDT and CDR2 YYEEEE. The J segment lost 9 bases and the V segment lost 4 bases, leaving 8 bases of the junction unmatched. The CDR3 protein is CASSLRDRRSYTF. For the CDR3, the DNA is TGTGCCAGCAGCCTACGGGACAGGCGGAGCTACACCTTC. The full variable domain, with the rest looked up from reference TRBV5-6 and TRBJ1-2, is DAGVTQSPTHLIKTRGQQVTLRCSPKSGHDTVSWYQQALGQGPQFIFQYYEEEERQRGNFPDRFSGHQFPNYSSELNVNALLLGDSALYLCASSLRDRRSYTFGSGTRLTVV.

This clone showed up just a few times. The V gene is TRBV6-5, the J gene TRBJ1-2; 9 bases are a match to TRBD1. The junction had 4 bases not matched to a gene; V was cut back by 5 bases and J by 3 bases. Germline-derived CDR1 and CDR2 are MNHEY and SVGAGI. The CDR3 length is 14 residues. The CDR3 DNA follows: TGTGCCAGCAGTAGGGACAGGGCCCACTATGGCTACACCTTC. It is translated as CASSRDRAHYGYTF.

This clone has just one count. The genes are TRBV2 and TRBJ1-5; D is perhaps TRBD1 (5 bases). V was shortened by 9 bases and J by 3 bases, with 9 bases between the two germline ends. CDR1 and CDR2 from the germline V gene are SNHLY and FYNNEI. The CDR3 runs to 12 residues. The DNA of the CDR3 is TGTGCCAGTGGACAATCCAATCAGCCCCAGCATTTT. Translation gives CASGQSNQPQHF.

The chain links TRBV19 to TRBJ2-7; TRBD1 aligns across 9 bases. The length of the CDR3 is 17 residues. Germline V gives CDR1 LNHDA, CDR2 SQIVND (reference sequence). Losses at the gene ends were 0 bases for V and 3 bases for J; bases not matched to a gene: 9. The CDR3 loop is CASSIDSGTGLVYEQYF. CDR3 DNA: TGTGCCAGTAGTATAGATTCCGGGACAGGGTTGGTCTACGAGCAGTACTTC.

The V gene is TRBV4-2, the J gene TRBJ2-7; perhaps TRBD2 as D (5 bases). V shed 1 base and J shed 0 bases, with 13 bases lying between them. This CDR3 comprises 16 residues. CDR1 LGHNA and CDR2 YNFKEQ come from the germline V gene. CDR3 region: CASSQAAGDSSYEQYF. Here the CDR3 DNA reads TGTGCCAGCAGCCAAGCGGCGGGTGATTCCTCCTACGAGCAGTACTTC.

This chain uses TRBV6-1 with TRBJ2-5; TRBD2 is a possible D gene (5 bases). V lost 6 bases and J lost 5, with 10 bases in between. Germline V gene lookup returns CDR1 MNHNS and CDR2 SASEGT. This CDR3 contains 12 residues. CDR3 residues: CASSLAGETQYF. CDR3 coding DNA: TGTGCCAGCAGCCTAGCTGGGGAGACCCAGTACTTC.

V and J are TRBV5-6 and TRBJ2-7; a weak D match, TRBD1 (6 bases). The germline gives CDR1 SGHDT, CDR2 YYEEEE. The V and J ends lost 0 bases and 3 bases respectively, with 10 bases between them. The CDR3 totals 14 residues. The CDR3, as DNA: TGTGCCAGCAGCTTGGGGCAGGGGAACTACGAGCAGTACTTC. Its translation: CASSLGQGNYEQYF.

The chain employs TRBV5-4 and TRBJ2-7; tentative D call: TRBD2 (6 bases). Trimming took off 0 bases at V and 5 bases at J, with 9 bases between the two ends. Germline loops: CDR1 SGHNT, CDR2 YYREEE (reference sequence). The length of the CDR3 is 13 residues. The CDR3 DNA reads TGTGCCAGCAGCTTGGTTGCGGGGAACGAGCAGTACTTC. Translation gives CASSLVAGNEQYF.

The chain uses TRBV27 and TRBJ1-2; 7 nucleotides agree with TRBD1. The CDR3 sequence is 15 residues long. Germline CDR1 MNHEY, CDR2 SMNVEV (reference sequence). V lost 5 bases and J lost 4; bases outside the gene matches: 10. CDR3 residues: CASSPGGRGAYGYTF. The DNA for the CDR3 is TGTGCCAGCAGTCCAGGGGGTAGGGGGGCCTATGGCTACACCTTC.